A single sample is the source of the 15 T cell receptor beta chains below, sequenced in a study of identical twins. One entry per CDR3 protein, called by TCRdb with MiXCR from the 5' RACE reads. Here the sample spans more than 1.5 million distinct CDR3 sequences, around a third being singletons. Sequencing used cord blood. These receptors all come from a newborn girl in good health.

This chain joins TRBV20-1 and TRBJ1-5, with no clear D. Germline CDR1 reads DFQATT; CDR2 reads SNEGSKA (reference sequence). The CDR3 totals 14 residues. Between the trimmed V and J ends, which lost 1 base and 3 bases, there was a span of 10 bases. CDR3 in DNA: TGCAGTGCTAGAGCCGGGCAGTTCAATCAGCCCCAGCATTTT. The encoded protein is CSARAGQFNQPQHF.

The gene calls are TRBV6-2 or TRBV6-3 and TRBJ2-3, with 15 bases matching TRBD2. Germline loops: CDR1 MNHEY, CDR2 SVGEGT. V was pared by 7 bases and J by 0 bases, with 5 bases of the junction left unmatched. The length of the CDR3 is 17 residues. The CDR3, as DNA: TGTGCCAGCAAGGGAGGGACTAGCGGGGGGAGCACAGATACGCAGTATTTT. Encoded protein: CASKGGTSGGSTDTQYF.

This clonotype was counted once. The rearrangement uses TRBV20-1 and TRBJ2-2, with D possibly matching TRBD1 (6 bases). The CDR3 spans 14 residues. Looked up from germline, CDR1 is DFQATT and CDR2 is SNEGSKA (reference sequence). The ends were cut back, 0 bases at V and 6 bases at J, with 11 bases in the middle. This CDR3 reads CSARDSRGAGELFF. The CDR3 nucleotides read TGCAGTGCTAGAGATTCCAGGGGCGCCGGGGAGCTGTTTTTT.

V and J are TRBV20-1 and TRBJ2-7, with D unclear. Near its end, the DNA agrees better with TRBJ2-5, so the J call may be wrong. The CDR3 totals 12 residues. The V gene's germline CDR1 is DFQATT and CDR2 SNEGSKA (reference sequence). CDR3: CSASPGPETQYF. The CDR3 nucleotides read TGCAGTGCTAGTCCCGGGCCAGAGACCCAGTACTTC.

The chain uses TRBV4-1 and TRBJ1-5; 8 bases are shared with TRBD1. Looked up from germline, CDR1 is MGHRA and CDR2 is YSYEKL. The CDR3 contains 17 residues. V shed 0 bases and J 2 bases; nucleotides not matched to a gene: 6. CDR3 in DNA: TGCGCCAGCAGCCAAGAAACTTCGGGACAGGGCAATCAGCCCCAGCATTTT. Encoded protein: CASSQETSGQGNQPQHF.

The V and J genes are TRBV6-5 and TRBJ1-5; D is ambiguous. Looked up from germline, CDR1 is MNHEY and CDR2 is SVGAGI. Trimming left V 4 bases short and J 0 bases short, with 7 bases between. This CDR3 is built from 14 residues. CDR3 in amino acids: CASSSDDSNQPQHF. The CDR3 coding sequence is TGTGCCAGCAGTTCTGATGATAGCAATCAGCCCCAGCATTTT.

This clonotype has a single count. V is TRBV12-3 or TRBV12-4 and J is TRBJ2-7; 9 bases are shared with TRBD2. The CDR3 runs 14 residues. V gave up 6 bases and J gave up 1 base; unmatched junction bases: 4. In nucleotides, the CDR3 is TGTGCCAGCAGACTCCTAGCGGGATCCTACGAGCAGTACTTC. It codes for CASRLLAGSYEQYF.

The chain uses TRBV5-1 and TRBJ1-2, with 9 bases fitting TRBD1. The CDR3 totals 14 residues. CDR1 and CDR2 (germline): SGHRS, YFSETQ. Germline trimming cut 5 bases from V and 7 bases from J; bases unmatched to any gene: 9. CDR3: CASSTPGQGGGYTF. CDR3 nucleotide sequence: TGCGCCAGCAGTACCCCGGGACAGGGCGGTGGCTACACCTTC. The entire variable domain, with the rest obtained from reference TRBV5-1 and TRBJ1-2, is as follows: KAGVTQTPRYLIKTRGQQVTLSCSPISGHRSVSWYQQTPGQGLQFLFEYFSETQRNKGNFPGRFSGRQFSNSRSEMNVSTLELGDSALYLCASSTPGQGGGYTFGSGTRLTVV.

The genes are TRBV20-1 and TRBJ2-5; TRBD1 aligns across 10 bases. The J call may be mistaken, given a closer DNA end match to TRBJ2-7. CDR1 and CDR2 from the germline V gene are DFQATT and SNEGSKA (reference sequence). The CDR3 sequence is 13 residues long. The CDR3 here is CSASGQGNYEQYF. CDR3 nucleotide sequence: TGCAGTGCCTCGGGACAGGGGAACTACGAGCAGTACTTC.

V and J are TRBV5-1 and TRBJ2-1; 10 bases agree with TRBD2. The end of the DNA is better explained by TRBJ2-7, so the J call may be wrong. Germline CDR1 SGHRS, CDR2 YFSETQ. The CDR3 sequence is 17 residues long. The CDR3 coding sequence is TGCGCCAGCAGCTTGGCCGGACTAGCGGAGATCTACAATGAGCAGTACTTC. Translating it yields CASSLAGLAEIYNEQYF.

Notes on this clonotype: A much larger clone differs from this one at a single base, so this may be a read error. The rearrangement links TRBV11-2 to TRBJ2-1, with D perhaps matching TRBD2 (6 bases). Trimming took off 1 base at V and 10 bases at J, with 23 bases between the two ends. Germline CDR1 reads SGHAT; CDR2 reads FQNNGV. The CDR3 loop spans 17 amino acids. DNA of the CDR3: TGTGCCAGCAGCTTAGTTTTTGGAGGGGCCTTTGTGGACGAGCAGTTCTTC. It translates to CASSLVFGGAFVDEQFF.

The J gene is TRBJ2-4, the V gene TRBV4-2; TRBD2 aligns across 12 bases. Germline V CDR1 and CDR2: LGHNA, YNFKEQ. CDR3 length equals 17 residues. V gave up 0 bases and J gave up 6 bases; unmatched junction bases: 6. The CDR3 coding sequence is TGTGCCAGCAGCCAAGAGCTGGCTAGCGGGGGGGGAAACATTCAGTACTTC. This codes for CASSQELASGGGNIQYF.

This chain's CDR3 is CASSLSGSGMKFF. The CDR3 nucleotides are TGTGCCAGCAGCTTAAGTGGGTCGGGGATGAAGTTCTTC. V usage is TRBV7-2 and J usage is TRBJ2-1, with TRBD2 as a possible D gene (5 bases). This CDR3 is built from 13 residues. V dropped 2 bases and J dropped 14 bases, with 16 bases sitting between them. CDR1 SGHTA and CDR2 FQGNSA come from the germline V gene.

J is TRBJ2-4 and V is TRBV2; 10 nucleotides match TRBD1. The CDR3 runs to 18 residues. V shed 7 bases and J 1 base; nucleotides not matched to a gene: 13. Germline CDR1 and CDR2: SNHLY and FYNNEI. Here the CDR3 DNA reads TGTGCCAGCACCTCGGGACAGGGGCTCTTTATGGCCAAAAACATTCAGTACTTC. Protein sequence: CASTSGQGLFMAKNIQYF.

The chain couples TRBV20-1 to TRBJ2-2, with D hard to call. V shed 2 bases and J shed 7 bases, with 8 bases lying between them. The V gene's germline CDR1 is DFQATT and CDR2 SNEGSKA (reference sequence). The CDR3 contains 12 residues. CDR3 in DNA: TGCAGTGCTAGACAGGAATACGGGGAGCTGTTTTTT. Translating it yields CSARQEYGELFF.